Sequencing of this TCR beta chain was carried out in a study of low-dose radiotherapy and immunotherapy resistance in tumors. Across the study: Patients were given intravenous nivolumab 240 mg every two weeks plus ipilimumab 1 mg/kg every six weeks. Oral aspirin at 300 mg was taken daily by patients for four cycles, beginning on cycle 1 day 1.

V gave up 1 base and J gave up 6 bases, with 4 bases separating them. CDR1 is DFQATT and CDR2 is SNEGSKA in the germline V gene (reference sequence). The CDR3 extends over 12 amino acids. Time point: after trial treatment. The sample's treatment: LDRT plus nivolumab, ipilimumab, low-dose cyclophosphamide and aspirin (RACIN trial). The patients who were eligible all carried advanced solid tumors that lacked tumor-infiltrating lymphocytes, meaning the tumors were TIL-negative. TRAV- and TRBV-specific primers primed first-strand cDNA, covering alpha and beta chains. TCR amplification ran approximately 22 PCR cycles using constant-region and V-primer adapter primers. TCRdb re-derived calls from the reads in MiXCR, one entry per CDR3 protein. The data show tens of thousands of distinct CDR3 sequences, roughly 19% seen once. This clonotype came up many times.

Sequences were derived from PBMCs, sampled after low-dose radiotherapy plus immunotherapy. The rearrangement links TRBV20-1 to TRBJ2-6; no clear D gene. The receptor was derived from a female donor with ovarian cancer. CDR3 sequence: CSARVAANVLTF. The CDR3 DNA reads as TGCAGTGCTAGAGTCGCGGCCAACGTCCTGACTTTC.